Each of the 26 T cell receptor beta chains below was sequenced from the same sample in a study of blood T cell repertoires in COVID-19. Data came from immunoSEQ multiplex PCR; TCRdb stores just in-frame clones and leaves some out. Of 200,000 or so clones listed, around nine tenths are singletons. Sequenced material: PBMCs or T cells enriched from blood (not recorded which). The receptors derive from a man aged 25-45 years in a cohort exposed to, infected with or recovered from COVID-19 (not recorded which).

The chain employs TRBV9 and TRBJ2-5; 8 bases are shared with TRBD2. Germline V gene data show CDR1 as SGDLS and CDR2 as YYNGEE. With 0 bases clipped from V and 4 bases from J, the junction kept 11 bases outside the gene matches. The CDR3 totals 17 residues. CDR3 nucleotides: TGTGCCAGCAGCGTAGCGGTTGACACGGGAGGGAGAGAGACCCAGTACTTC. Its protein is CASSVAVDTGGRETQYF.

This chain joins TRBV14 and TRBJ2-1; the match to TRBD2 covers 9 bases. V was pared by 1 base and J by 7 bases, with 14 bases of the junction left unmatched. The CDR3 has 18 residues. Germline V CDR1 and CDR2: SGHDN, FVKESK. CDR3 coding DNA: TGTGCCAGCAGCCAAGTCTCCAGTCGAACTAGCGGGCAAAATGAGCAGTTCTTC. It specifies CASSQVSSRTSGQNEQFF.

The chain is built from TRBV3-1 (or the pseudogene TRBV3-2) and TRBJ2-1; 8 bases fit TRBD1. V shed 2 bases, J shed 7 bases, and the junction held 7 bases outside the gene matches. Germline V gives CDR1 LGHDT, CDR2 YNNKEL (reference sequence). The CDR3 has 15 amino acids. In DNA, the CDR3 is TGTGCCAGCAGCCAAAAAACAGGGGGGAGGAATGAGCAGTTCTTC. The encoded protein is CASSQKTGGRNEQFF.

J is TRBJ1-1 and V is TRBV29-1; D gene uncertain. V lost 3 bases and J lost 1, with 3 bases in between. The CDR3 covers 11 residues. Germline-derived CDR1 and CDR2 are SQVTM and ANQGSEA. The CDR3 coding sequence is TGCAGCGTTGACTGGAACACTGAAGCTTTCTTT. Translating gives CSVDWNTEAFF.

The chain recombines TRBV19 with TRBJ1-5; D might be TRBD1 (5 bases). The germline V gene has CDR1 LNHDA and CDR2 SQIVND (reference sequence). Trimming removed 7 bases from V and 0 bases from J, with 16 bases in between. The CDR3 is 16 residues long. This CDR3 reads CASTPREGLSNQPQHF. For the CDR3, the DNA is TGTGCCAGTACCCCCCGAGAGGGACTTAGCAATCAGCCCCAGCATTTT.

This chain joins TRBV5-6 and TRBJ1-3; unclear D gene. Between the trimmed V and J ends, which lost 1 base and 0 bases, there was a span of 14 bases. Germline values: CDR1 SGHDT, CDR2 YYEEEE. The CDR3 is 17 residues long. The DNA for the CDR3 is TGTGCCAGCAGCTTGTCGGGAGCAGGCCGCTCTGGAAACACCATATATTTT. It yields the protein CASSLSGAGRSGNTIYF. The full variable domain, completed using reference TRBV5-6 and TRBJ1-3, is DAGVTQSPTHLIKTRGQQVTLRCSPKSGHDTVSWYQQALGQGPQFIFQYYEEEERQRGNFPDRFSGHQFPNYSSELNVNALLLGDSALYLCASSLSGAGRSGNTIYFGEGSWLTVV.

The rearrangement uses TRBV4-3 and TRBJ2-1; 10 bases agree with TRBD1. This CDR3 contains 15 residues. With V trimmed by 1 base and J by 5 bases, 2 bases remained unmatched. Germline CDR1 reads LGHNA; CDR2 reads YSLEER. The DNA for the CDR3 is TGCGCCAGCAGCCAAGTCGGGACAGGGGACAATGAGCAGTTCTTC. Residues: CASSQVGTGDNEQFF.

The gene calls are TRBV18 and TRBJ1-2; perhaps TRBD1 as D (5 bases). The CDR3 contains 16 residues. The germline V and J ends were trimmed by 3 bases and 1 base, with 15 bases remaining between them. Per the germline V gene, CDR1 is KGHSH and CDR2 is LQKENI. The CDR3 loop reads CASSPTVGRRNYGYTF. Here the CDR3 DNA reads TGTGCCAGCTCACCGACAGTCGGAAGGCGTAACTATGGCTACACCTTC.

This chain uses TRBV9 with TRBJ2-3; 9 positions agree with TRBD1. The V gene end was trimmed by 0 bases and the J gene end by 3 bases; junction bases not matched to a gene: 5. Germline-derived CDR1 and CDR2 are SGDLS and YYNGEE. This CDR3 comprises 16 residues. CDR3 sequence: CASSVEGQGSTDTQYF. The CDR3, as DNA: TGTGCCAGCAGCGTAGAGGGACAGGGTTCGACAGATACGCAGTATTTT.

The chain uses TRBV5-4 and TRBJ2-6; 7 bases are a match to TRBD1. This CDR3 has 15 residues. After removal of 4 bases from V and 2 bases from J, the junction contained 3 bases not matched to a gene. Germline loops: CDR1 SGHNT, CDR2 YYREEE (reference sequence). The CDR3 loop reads CASSRDRAGANVLTF. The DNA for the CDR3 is TGTGCCAGCAGCCGAGACAGGGCTGGGGCCAACGTCCTGACTTTC.

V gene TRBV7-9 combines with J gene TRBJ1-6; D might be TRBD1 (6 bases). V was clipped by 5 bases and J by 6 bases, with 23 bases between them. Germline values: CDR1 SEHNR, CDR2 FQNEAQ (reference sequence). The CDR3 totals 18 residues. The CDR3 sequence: CASSGPRRTELLNSPLHF. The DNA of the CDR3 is TGTGCCAGCAGCGGTCCGAGGCGGACAGAACTTCTTAATTCACCCCTCCACTTT.

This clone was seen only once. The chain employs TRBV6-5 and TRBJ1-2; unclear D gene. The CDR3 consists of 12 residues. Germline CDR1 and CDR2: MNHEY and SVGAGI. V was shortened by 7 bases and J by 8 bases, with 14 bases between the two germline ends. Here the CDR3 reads CASTVGGRGYTF. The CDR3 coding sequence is TGTGCCAGCACCGTGGGTGGGAGAGGCTACACCTTC.

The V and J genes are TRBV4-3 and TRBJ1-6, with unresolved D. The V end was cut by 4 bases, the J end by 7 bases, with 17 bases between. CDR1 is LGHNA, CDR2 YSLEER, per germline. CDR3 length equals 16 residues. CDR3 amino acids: CASSLEAHAQNSPLHF. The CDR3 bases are TGCGCCAGCAGCCTCGAGGCCCACGCTCAAAATTCACCCCTCCACTTT.

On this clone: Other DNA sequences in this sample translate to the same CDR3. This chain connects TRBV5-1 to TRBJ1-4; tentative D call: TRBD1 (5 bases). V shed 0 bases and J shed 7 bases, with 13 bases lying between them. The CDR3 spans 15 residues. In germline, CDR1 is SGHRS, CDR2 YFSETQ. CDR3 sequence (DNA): TGCGCCAGCAGCTTGGGGCAGGGAAAAGGTGAAAAACTGTTTTTT. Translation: CASSLGQGKGEKLFF.

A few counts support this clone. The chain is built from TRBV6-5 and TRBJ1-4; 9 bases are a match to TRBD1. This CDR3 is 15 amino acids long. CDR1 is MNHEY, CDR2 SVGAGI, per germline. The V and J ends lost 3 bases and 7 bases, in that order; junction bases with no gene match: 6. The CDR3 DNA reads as TGTGCCAGCAGTTATCGGACAGGGGAAGGTGAAAAACTGTTTTTT. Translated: CASSYRTGEGEKLFF.

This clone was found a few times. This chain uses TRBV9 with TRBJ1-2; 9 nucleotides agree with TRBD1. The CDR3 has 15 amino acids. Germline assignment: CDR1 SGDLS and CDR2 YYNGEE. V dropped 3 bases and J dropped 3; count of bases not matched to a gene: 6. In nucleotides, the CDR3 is TGTGCCAGCAGCGCAGGGGGACAGGGTTACTATGGCTACACCTTC. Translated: CASSAGGQGYYGYTF. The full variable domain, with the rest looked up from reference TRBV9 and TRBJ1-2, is DSGVTQTPKHLITATGQRVTLRCSPRSGDLSVYWYQQSLDQGLQFLIQYYNGEERAKGNILERFSAQQFPDLHSELNLSSLELGDSALYFCASSAGGQGYYGYTFGSGTRLTVV.

The CDR3 sequence: CASSATVTGELFF. Written as DNA, the CDR3 is TGTGCCAGCAGCGCGACAGTTACCGGGGAGCTGTTTTTT. The rearrangement joins TRBV2 to TRBJ2-2; tentatively, D is TRBD1 (5 bases). Trimming pared 6 bases from V and 5 bases from J, leaving 10 bases between. The germline V gene encodes CDR1 SNHLY and CDR2 FYNNEI. The CDR3 has 13 residues. Full variable domain (missing parts from reference TRBV2 and TRBJ2-2): EPEVTQTPSHQVTQMGQEVILRCVPISNHLYFYWYRQILGQKVEFLVSFYNNEISEKSEIFDDQFSVERPDGSNFTLKIRSTKLEDSAMYFCASSATVTGELFFGEGSRLTVL.

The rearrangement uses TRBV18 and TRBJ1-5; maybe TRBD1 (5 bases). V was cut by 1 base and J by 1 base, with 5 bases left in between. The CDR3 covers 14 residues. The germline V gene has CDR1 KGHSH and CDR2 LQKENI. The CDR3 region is CASSPQGSNQPQHF. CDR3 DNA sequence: TGTGCCAGCTCACCACAGGGGAGCAATCAGCCCCAGCATTTT. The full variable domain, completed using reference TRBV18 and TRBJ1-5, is NAGVMQNPRHLVRRRGQEARLRCSPMKGHSHVYWYRQLPEEGLKFMVYLQKENIIDESGMPKERFSAEFPKEGPSILRIQQVVRGDSAAYFCASSPQGSNQPQHFGDGTRLSIL.

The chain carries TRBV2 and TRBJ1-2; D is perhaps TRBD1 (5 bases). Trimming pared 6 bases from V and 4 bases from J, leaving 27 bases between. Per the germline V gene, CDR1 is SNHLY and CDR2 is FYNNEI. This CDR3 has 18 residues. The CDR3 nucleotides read TGTGCCAGCAGCATCACCTTACCCAGCGGGGCCGGGATCTATGGCTACACCTTC. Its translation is CASSITLPSGAGIYGYTF.

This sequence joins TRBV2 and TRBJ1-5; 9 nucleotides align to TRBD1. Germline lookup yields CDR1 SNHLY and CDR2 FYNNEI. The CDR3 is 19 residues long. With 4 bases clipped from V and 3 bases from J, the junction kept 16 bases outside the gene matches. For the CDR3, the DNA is TGTGCCAGCAGTGCGAATGGGGAAAAACAGGGGGCGAACAATCAGCCCCAGCATTTT. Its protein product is CASSANGEKQGANNQPQHF.

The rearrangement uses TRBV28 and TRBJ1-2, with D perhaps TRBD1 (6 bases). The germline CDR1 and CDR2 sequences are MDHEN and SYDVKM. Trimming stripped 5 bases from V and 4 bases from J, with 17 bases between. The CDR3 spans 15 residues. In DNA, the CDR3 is TGTGCCAGCAGTATAGGGCAGGGGTCACTCTATGGCTACACCTTC. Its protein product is CASSIGQGSLYGYTF.

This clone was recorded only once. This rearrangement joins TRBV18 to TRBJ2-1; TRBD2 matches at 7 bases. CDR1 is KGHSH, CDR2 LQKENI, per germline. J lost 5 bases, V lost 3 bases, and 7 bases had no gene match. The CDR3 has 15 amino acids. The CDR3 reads CASSPPGGRNNEQFF. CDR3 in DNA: TGTGCCAGCTCACCTCCGGGAGGCCGAAACAATGAGCAGTTCTTC.

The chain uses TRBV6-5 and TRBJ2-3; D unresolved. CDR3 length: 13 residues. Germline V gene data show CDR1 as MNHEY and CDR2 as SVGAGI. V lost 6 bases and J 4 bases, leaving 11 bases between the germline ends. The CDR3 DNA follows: TGTGCCAGCAGGTTGCAGGTTTCAGATACGCAGTATTTT. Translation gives CASRLQVSDTQYF.

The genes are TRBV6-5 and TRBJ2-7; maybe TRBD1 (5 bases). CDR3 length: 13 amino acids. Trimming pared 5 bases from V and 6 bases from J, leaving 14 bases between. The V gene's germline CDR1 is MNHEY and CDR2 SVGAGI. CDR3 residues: CASSLPGRVEQYF. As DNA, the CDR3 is TGTGCCAGCAGTCTTCCTGGCAGGGTCGAGCAGTACTTC.

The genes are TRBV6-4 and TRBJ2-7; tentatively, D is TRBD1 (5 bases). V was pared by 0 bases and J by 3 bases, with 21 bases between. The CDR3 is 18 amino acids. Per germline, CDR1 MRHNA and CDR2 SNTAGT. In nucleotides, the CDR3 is TGTGCCAGCAGTGACTCTGTATTAGGGGCAGGGAAATTCTACGAGCAGTACTTC. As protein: CASSDSVLGAGKFYEQYF.

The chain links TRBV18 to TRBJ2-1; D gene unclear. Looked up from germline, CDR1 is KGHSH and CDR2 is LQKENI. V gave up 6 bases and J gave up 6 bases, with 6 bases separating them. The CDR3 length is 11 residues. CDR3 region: CASSHSNEQFF. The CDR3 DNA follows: TGTGCCAGCTCCCACAGCAATGAGCAGTTCTTC.